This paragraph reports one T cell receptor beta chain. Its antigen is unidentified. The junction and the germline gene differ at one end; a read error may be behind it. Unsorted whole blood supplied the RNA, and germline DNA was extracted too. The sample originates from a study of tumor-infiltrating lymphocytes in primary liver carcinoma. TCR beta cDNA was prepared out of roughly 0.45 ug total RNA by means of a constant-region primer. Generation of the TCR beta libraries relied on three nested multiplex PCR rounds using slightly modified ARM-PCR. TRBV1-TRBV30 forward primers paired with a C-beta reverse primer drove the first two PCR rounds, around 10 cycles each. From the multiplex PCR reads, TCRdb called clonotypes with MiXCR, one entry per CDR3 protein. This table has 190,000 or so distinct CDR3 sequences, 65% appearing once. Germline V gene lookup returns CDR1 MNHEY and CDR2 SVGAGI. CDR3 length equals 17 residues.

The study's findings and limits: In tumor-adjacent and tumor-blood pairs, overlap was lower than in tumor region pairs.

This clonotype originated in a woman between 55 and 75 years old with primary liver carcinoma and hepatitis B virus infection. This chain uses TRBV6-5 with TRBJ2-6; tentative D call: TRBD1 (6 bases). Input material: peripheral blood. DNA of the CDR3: TGTGCCATCAGTTACTTTGGACAGCGATCTGGAGCCAACGTCCTGACTTTC. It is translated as CAISYFGQRSGANVLTF.